A selection of T cell receptor beta chains follows, all from one sample in a study of Ad26.COV2.S vaccination and SARS-CoV-2 variants. Using immunoSEQ multiplex PCR, the repertoire was profiled, and TCRdb retains in-frame clones only, with some absent. The table lists roughly 400,000 clones, around 91% of them singletons. The sample in question was peripheral blood, obtained in a trial of Ad26.COV2.S vaccine versus placebo. These receptors were collected from a person between 18 and 60 years old who received the Ad26.COV2.S COVID-19 vaccine or a placebo. The CDR3 runs from the conserved cysteine through the conserved F or W. The order of the fields is D gene, clone size, J gene, V gene, CDR3 DNA, CDR3 protein. The D gene is left open where the match is weak. Clone size is given for some rows only: seen once, a few or many times, or a class if the clone is expanded.

D: .; size: .; J: TRBJ1-2; V: TRBV19; DNA: TGTGCCAGTAAAACTACAGGGAGTTATGGCTACACCTTC; CDR3: CASKTTGSYGYTF
D: .; size: .; J: TRBJ1-5; V: TRBV7-2; DNA: TGTGCCAGCAGCACCACAGGAGGGCAGCCCCAGCATTTT; CDR3: CASSTTGGQPQHF
D: .; size: .; J: TRBJ1-4; V: TRBV29-1; DNA: TGCAGCGTTAGCGACTCCGGGGGTGAAAAACTGTTTTTT; CDR3: CSVSDSGGEKLFF
D: TRBD2; size: .; J: TRBJ2-2; V: TRBV18; DNA: TGTGCCAGCTCACCACTAAGCGGGAGTAACACCGGGGAGCTGTTTTTT; CDR3: CASSPLSGSNTGELFF
D: .; size: .; J: TRBJ2-7; V: TRBV11-3; DNA: TGTGCCAGCAGCTTAGCGTACGAGCAGTACTTC; CDR3: CASSLAYEQYF
D: .; size: .; J: TRBJ1-2; V: TRBV28; DNA: TGTGCCAGCAGTTTGCTCGGGACATCTTACGGCTACACCTTC; CDR3: CASSLLGTSYGYTF
D: TRBD1; size: .; J: TRBJ1-3; V: TRBV3-1/TRBV3-2; DNA: TGTGCCAGCAGGGCAGGGGGAACTGGAAACACCATATATTTT; CDR3: CASRAGGTGNTIYF
D: TRBD1; size: .; J: TRBJ2-7; V: TRBV28; DNA: TGTGCCAGCGGAACAGGGGTCCCCTACGAGCAGTACTTC; CDR3: CASGTGVPYEQYF
D: TRBD1; size: few; J: TRBJ1-1; V: TRBV5-6; DNA: TGTGCCAGCAGCTTAAACAGGGGGGAGGTCACTGAAGCTTTCTTT; CDR3: CASSLNRGEVTEAFF
D: .; size: .; J: TRBJ1-3; V: TRBV11-2; DNA: TGTGCCAGCACCGGAGGCTGGGGAACTGGAAACACCATATATTTT; CDR3: CASTGGWGTGNTIYF
D: .; size: .; J: TRBJ2-7; V: TRBV5-1; DNA: TGCGCCAGCAGCTTGCGCGTGGGGGCTACCTCCTACGAGCAGTACTTC; CDR3: CASSLRVGATSYEQYF
D: .; size: .; J: TRBJ2-3; V: TRBV29-1; DNA: TGCAGCGTTCGGTCTTCCACAGATACGCAGTATTTT; CDR3: CSVRSSTDTQYF
D: .; size: .; J: TRBJ2-3; V: TRBV16; DNA: TGTGCCAGCAGCTGGAGGGCTGAGAGCACAGATACGCAGTATTTT; CDR3: CASSWRAESTDTQYF
D: .; size: .; J: TRBJ2-7; V: TRBV5-6; DNA: TGTGCCAGCAGCTCTACTAGACATAGCCTCTACGAGCAGTACTTC; CDR3: CASSSTRHSLYEQYF
D: TRBD2; size: once; J: TRBJ2-2; V: TRBV2; DNA: TGTGCCAGCAGGAAGGGGACTAGCGGGGTCACCGGGGAGCTGTTTTTT; CDR3: CASRKGTSGVTGELFF
D: .; size: .; J: TRBJ2-1; V: TRBV7-2; DNA: TGTGCCAGCAGCCCGTCCTTTAGTACCAATGAGCAGTTCTTC; CDR3: CASSPSFSTNEQFF
D: .; size: .; J: TRBJ1-4; V: TRBV29-1; DNA: TGCAGCGTTGACCCCGTAACCACTAATGAAAAACTGTTTTTT; CDR3: CSVDPVTTNEKLFF
D: .; size: once; J: TRBJ2-5; V: TRBV5-6; DNA: TGTGCCAGCAGCCCAGACACCCTGGCGGAGACCCAGTACTTC; CDR3: CASSPDTLAETQYF
D: .; size: .; J: TRBJ2-3; V: TRBV11-2; DNA: TGTGCCAGCAGCTTCTTCCAAGACATCGGCACAGATACGCAGTATTTT; CDR3: CASSFFQDIGTDTQYF
D: TRBD1; size: .; J: TRBJ1-1; V: TRBV27; DNA: TGTGCCAGCAGTTTTGACAGGGTCGCTGAAGCTTTCTTT; CDR3: CASSFDRVAEAFF
D: .; size: .; J: TRBJ1-1; V: TRBV18; DNA: TGTGCCAGCTCACCAGTAACGCCCGTGAACACTGAAGCTTTCTTT; CDR3: CASSPVTPVNTEAFF
D: .; size: .; J: TRBJ1-1; V: TRBV5-1; DNA: TGCGCCAGCAGCTCATTATCCTCGGGGGGAAACACTGAAGCTTTCTTT; CDR3: CASSSLSSGGNTEAFF
D: TRBD1; size: once; J: TRBJ1-2; V: TRBV30; DNA: TGTGCCTGGAGCCCACAATGGGACAGCCTAAACTATGGCTACACCTTC; CDR3: CAWSPQWDSLNYGYTF
D: TRBD2; size: .; J: TRBJ2-3; V: TRBV10-2; DNA: TGCGCCAGCAGCCTAGCGGGAGACGTTACGCAGTATTTT; CDR3: CASSLAGDVTQYF
D: TRBD1; size: .; J: TRBJ2-5; V: TRBV30; DNA: TGTGCCTGGAGAGCAGGACAGGGTTCTGAGACCCAGTACTTC; CDR3: CAWRAGQGSETQYF
D: .; size: .; J: TRBJ2-5; V: TRBV6-5; DNA: TGTGCCAGCAGTTGGGGGGATGGGGAGACCCAGTACTTC; CDR3: CASSWGDGETQYF
D: .; size: .; J: TRBJ1-6; V: TRBV4-2; DNA: TGTGCCAGCAGCCAAGGCCCCGGGGATAATTCACCCCTCCACTTT; CDR3: CASSQGPGDNSPLHF
D: .; size: once; J: TRBJ1-2; V: TRBV5-4; DNA: TGTGCCAGCAGTCCTTCGGGGGAATCCTATGGCTACACCTTC; CDR3: CASSPSGESYGYTF
D: .; size: once; J: TRBJ2-7; V: TRBV28; DNA: TGTGCCAGCAGCACACGAGGGAGGGGGACCTACGAGCAGTACTTC; CDR3: CASSTRGRGTYEQYF
D: .; size: .; J: TRBJ1-2; V: TRBV7-2; DNA: TGTGCCAGCAGCCGGGACAATTTTGAGTATGGCTACACCTTC; CDR3: CASSRDNFEYGYTF
D: TRBD2; size: .; J: TRBJ2-1; V: TRBV6-5; DNA: TGTGCCAGCAGGGGGCTGGCGGGGGGTTACAATGAGCAGTTCTTC; CDR3: CASRGLAGGYNEQFF
D: TRBD1; size: .; J: TRBJ1-1; V: TRBV14; DNA: TGTGCCAGCAGCCAAGTCACAGGGGGGACCACTGAAGCTTTCTTT; CDR3: CASSQVTGGTTEAFF
D: .; size: .; J: TRBJ1-6; V: TRBV27; DNA: TGTGCCACCGGCCGCGGACGGTCCTATAATTCACCCCTCCACTTT; CDR3: CATGRGRSYNSPLHF
D: TRBD2; size: .; J: TRBJ2-1; V: TRBV11-3; DNA: TGTGCCAGCAGCTTAGATAGCCAAACTAGCGGTCATACCTACAATGAGCAGTTCTTC; CDR3: CASSLDSQTSGHTYNEQFF
D: TRBD2; size: once; J: TRBJ2-7; V: TRBV27; DNA: TGTGCCAGCAGTTTGATAGCGGGGAACTCCTACGAGCAGTACTTC; CDR3: CASSLIAGNSYEQYF
D: .; size: .; J: TRBJ2-3; V: TRBV5-5; DNA: TGTGCCAGCAGCTTGAATGGGAGCCCTAACACAGATACGCAGTATTTT; CDR3: CASSLNGSPNTDTQYF
D: TRBD1; size: .; J: TRBJ2-5; V: TRBV30; DNA: TGTGCCTGGAGGAGGGACAGGGGTCAAAGCCAGACCCAGTACTTC; CDR3: CAWRRDRGQSQTQYF
D: .; size: .; J: TRBJ2-5; V: TRBV11-3; DNA: TGTGCCAGCAGCCCAGGTGGAGGCTTACAAGAGACCCAGTACTTC; CDR3: CASSPGGGLQETQYF
D: .; size: .; J: TRBJ2-5; V: TRBV12-3/TRBV12-4; DNA: TGTGCCAGCAGTCGGACATTTCAAGAGACCCAGTACTTC; CDR3: CASSRTFQETQYF
D: TRBD1; size: .; J: TRBJ2-7; V: TRBV11-3; DNA: TGTGCCAGCAGCTGGGGGACAGCCTACGAGCAGTACTTC; CDR3: CASSWGTAYEQYF
D: TRBD1; size: .; J: TRBJ2-7; V: TRBV24-1; DNA: TGTGCCACCAGTGATTTCCAGGGGGTGGAGCAGTACTTC; CDR3: CATSDFQGVEQYF
D: .; size: .; J: TRBJ2-5; V: TRBV5-1; DNA: TGCGCCAGCAGCTTGTTGGGCAGGGGGGAAGAGACCCAGTACTTC; CDR3: CASSLLGRGEETQYF
D: TRBD1; size: few; J: TRBJ2-7; V: TRBV6-2/TRBV6-3; DNA: TGTGCCAGCAGTTACTCCATCCCGGGACAGACCTACGAGCAGTACTTC; CDR3: CASSYSIPGQTYEQYF
D: .; size: .; J: TRBJ2-3; V: TRBV11-2; DNA: TGTGCCAGCAGCGGGGAGCCCACAGATACGCAGTATTTT; CDR3: CASSGEPTDTQYF
D: .; size: .; J: TRBJ1-2; V: TRBV29-1; DNA: TGCAGCGCTAGGACGACAAGCTATGGCTACACCTTC; CDR3: CSARTTSYGYTF